This T cell receptor (beta chain) is drawn from a study of shared clonotypes between healthy human individuals. Study at large: Donor composition was two women and a few men, aged 18 to 49.

The test was conducted at deep level. The unsorted PBMC replicate PCRs were performed with approximately 300 ng DNA, roughly 30,000 T cell genomes. Ten immunoSEQ deep assay plates were used to sequence unsorted PBMC DNA. Sequenced by immunoSEQ multiplex PCR; TCRdb stores in-frame clones only, minus some. Counted here are some 470,000 clones, 76% occurring once; the ten biggest clones make up over 10%. CDR1 and CDR2 from the germline V gene are SGHNT and YYREEE (reference sequence). The ends lost 7 bases at V and 2 bases at J; junction bases unmatched: 12. The CDR3 contains 16 residues. This sequence originates from a woman aged 35 to 49 in good health. Some clones in this sample may be carry-over from other donors' samples. Sequenced: PBMCs. The gene calls are TRBV5-4 and TRBJ2-7; 10 positions match TRBD2. Here the CDR3 reads CASGSLAGENPYEQYF. CDR3 coding DNA: TGTGCCAGCGGGAGTCTAGCGGGAGAAAACCCCTACGAGCAGTACTTC.